This TCR beta chain stems from a study of technical replicates of blood from four donors. Profiling relied on immunoSEQ multiplex PCR, and the TCRdb table lists in-frame clones only, not all of them. The sample lists 66,000 or so clones; roughly 97% were seen once. Trimming left V 5 bases short and J 1 base short, with 6 bases between. Per the germline V gene, CDR1 is DFQATT and CDR2 is SNEGSKA (reference sequence). This CDR3 comprises 11 residues. The clonotype originates from a human donor in good health. Sequenced sample: T cells isolated from PBMCs. V and J are TRBV20-1 and TRBJ2-7, with D maybe TRBD2 (6 bases). For the CDR3, the DNA is TGCAGTGCTCGGGAGTCCTACGAGCAGTACTTC. Amino acids: CSARESYEQYF.